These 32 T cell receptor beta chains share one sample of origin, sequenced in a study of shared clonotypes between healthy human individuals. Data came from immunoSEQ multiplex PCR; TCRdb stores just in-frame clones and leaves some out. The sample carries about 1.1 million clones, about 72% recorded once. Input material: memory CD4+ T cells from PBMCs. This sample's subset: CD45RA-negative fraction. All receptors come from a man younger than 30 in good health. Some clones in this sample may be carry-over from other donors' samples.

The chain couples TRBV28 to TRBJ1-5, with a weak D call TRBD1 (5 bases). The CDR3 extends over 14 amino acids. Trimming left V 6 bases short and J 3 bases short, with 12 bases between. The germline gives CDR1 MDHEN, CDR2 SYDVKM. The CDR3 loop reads CASSDGTYNQPQHF. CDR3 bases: TGTGCCAGCAGCGATGGGACCTACAATCAGCCCCAGCATTTT.

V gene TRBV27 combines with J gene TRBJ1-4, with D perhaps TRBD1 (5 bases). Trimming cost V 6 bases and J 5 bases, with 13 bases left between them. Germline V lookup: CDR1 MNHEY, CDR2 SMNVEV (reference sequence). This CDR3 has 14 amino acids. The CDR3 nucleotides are TGTGCCAGCAGAACATTAGGGGTAAATGAAAAACTGTTTTTT. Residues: CASRTLGVNEKLFF.

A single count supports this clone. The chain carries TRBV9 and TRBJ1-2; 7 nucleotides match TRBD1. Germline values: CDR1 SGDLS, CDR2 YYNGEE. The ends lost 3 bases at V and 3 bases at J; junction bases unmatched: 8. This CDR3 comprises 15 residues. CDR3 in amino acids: CASSGPPGQDYGYTF. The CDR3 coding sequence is TGTGCCAGCAGCGGGCCCCCTGGACAGGACTATGGCTACACCTTC.

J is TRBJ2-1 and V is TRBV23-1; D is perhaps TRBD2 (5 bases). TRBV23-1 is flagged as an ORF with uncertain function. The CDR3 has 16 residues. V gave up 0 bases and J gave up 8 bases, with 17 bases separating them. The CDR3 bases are TGCGCCAGCAGTCAATCCAGCGGTGGAATAGTCGATGAGCAGTTCTTC. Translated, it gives CASSQSSGGIVDEQFF.

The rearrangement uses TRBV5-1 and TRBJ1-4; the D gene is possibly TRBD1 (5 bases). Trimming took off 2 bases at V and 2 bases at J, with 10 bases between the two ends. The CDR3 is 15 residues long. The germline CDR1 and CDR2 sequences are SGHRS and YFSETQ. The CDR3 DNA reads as TGCGCCAGCAGCTTAGGGGCCTTGACTAATGAAAAACTGTTTTTT. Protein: CASSLGALTNEKLFF.

The CDR3 reads CASSIPGTDVEQYF. Here the CDR3 DNA reads TGTGCCAGTAGTATCCCCGGGACAGATGTCGAGCAGTACTTC. The gene calls are TRBV19 and TRBJ2-7, with 7 bases matching TRBD1. The CDR3 is 14 residues long. J was trimmed by 6 bases and V by 3 bases; bases with no gene match: 8. Germline CDR1 LNHDA, CDR2 SQIVND (reference sequence).

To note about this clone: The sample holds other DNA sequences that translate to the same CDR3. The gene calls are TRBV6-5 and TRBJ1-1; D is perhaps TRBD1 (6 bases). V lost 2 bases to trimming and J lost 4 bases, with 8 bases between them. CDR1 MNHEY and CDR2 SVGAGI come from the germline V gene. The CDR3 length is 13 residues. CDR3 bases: TGTGCCAGCAGTTACCAGGGGAGCACTGAAGCTTTCTTT. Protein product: CASSYQGSTEAFF.

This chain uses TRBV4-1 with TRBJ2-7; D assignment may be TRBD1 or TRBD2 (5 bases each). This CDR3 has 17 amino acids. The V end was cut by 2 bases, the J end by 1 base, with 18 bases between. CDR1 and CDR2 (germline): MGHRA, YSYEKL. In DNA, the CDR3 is TGCGCCAGCAGCCAAAAACGTGGCAGGGAGTCGTCCTACGAGCAGTACTTC. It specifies CASSQKRGRESSYEQYF.

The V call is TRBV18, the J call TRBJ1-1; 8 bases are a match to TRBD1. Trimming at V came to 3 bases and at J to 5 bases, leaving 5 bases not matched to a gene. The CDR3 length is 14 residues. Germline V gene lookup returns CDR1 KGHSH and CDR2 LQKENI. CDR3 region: CASSPGTGRTEAFF. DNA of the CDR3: TGTGCCAGCTCACCCGGGACAGGAAGGACTGAAGCTTTCTTT.

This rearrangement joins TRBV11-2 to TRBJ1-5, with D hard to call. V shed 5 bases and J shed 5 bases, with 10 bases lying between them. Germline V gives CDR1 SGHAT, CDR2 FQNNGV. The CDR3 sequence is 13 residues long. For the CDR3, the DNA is TGTGCCAGCAGCGTAGGTATTGATCAGCCCCAGCATTTT. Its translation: CASSVGIDQPQHF. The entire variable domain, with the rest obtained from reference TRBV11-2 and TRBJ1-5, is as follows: EAGVAQSPRYKIIEKRQSVAFWCNPISGHATLYWYQQILGQGPKLLIQFQNNGVVDDSQLPKDRFSAERLKGVDSTLKIQPAKLEDSAVYLCASSVGIDQPQHFGDGTRLSIL.

CDR3 bases: TGTGCCAGCAGCGTAGCTATGGGGGCTGGAAACACCATATATTTT. Its protein product is CASSVAMGAGNTIYF. The rearrangement joins TRBV9 to TRBJ1-3, with D tentatively TRBD1 (5 bases). V gave up 0 bases and J gave up 2 bases, with 9 bases separating them. CDR3 length: 15 amino acids. CDR1 and CDR2 from the germline V gene are SGDLS and YYNGEE.

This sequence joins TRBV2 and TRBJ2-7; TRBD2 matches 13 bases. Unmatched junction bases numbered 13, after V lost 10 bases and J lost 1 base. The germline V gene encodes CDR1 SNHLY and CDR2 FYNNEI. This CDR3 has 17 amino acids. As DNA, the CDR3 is TGTGCCACTCGACTAGCGGGAGGCAGTTTGGGATCCTACGAGCAGTACTTC. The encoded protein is CATRLAGGSLGSYEQYF.

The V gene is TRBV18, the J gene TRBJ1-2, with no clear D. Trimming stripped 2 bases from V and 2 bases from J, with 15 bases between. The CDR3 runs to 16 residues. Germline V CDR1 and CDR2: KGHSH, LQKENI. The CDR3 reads CASSPTRTRTNYGYTF. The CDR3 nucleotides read TGTGCCAGCTCACCAACTCGTACCCGGACCAACTATGGCTACACCTTC.

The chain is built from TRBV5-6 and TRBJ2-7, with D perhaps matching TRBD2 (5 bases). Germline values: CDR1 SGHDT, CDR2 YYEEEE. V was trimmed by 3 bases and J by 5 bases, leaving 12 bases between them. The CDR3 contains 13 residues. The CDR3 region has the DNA TGTGCCAGCAGCTCCCGGGGTTACCACGAGCAGTACTTC. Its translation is CASSSRGYHEQYF.

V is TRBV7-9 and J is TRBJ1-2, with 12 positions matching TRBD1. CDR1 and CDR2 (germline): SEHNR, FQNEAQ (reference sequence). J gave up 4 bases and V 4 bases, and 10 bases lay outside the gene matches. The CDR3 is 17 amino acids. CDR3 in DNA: TGTGCCAGCAGCTCCACGGGGACAGGGGGCTTCCGCTATGGCTACACCTTC. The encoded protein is CASSSTGTGGFRYGYTF.

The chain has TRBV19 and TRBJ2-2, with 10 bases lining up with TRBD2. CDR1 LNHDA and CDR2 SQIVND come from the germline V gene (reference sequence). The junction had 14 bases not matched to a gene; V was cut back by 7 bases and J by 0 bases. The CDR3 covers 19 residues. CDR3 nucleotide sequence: TGTGCCAGTACTCCCAGGACTAGCGGCGTACTACCGAACACCGGGGAGCTGTTTTTT. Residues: CASTPRTSGVLPNTGELFF.

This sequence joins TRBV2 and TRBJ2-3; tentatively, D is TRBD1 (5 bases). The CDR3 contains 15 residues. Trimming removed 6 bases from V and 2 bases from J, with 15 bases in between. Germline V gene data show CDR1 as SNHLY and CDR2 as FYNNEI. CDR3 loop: CASSDDRQPTDTQYF. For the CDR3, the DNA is TGTGCCAGCAGCGACGATCGACAGCCCACAGATACGCAGTATTTT.

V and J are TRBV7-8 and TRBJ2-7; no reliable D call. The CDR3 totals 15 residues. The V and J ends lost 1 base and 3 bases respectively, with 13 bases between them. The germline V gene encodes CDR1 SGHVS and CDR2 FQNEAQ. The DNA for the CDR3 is TGTGCCAGCAGCTTAGAGGTGGCAGCCCTCTACGAGCAGTACTTC. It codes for CASSLEVAALYEQYF.

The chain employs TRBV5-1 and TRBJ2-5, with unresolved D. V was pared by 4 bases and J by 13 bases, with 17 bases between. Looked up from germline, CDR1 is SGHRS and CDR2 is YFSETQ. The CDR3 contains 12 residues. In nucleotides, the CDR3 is TGCGCCAGCAGCCCGGAAGGACCCGCATTGTACTTC. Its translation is CASSPEGPALYF.

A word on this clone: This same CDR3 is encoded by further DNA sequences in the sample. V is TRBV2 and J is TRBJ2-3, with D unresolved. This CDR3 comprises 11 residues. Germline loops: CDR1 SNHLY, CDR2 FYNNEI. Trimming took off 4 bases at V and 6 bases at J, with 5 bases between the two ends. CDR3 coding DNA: TGTGCCAGCAGTGTAGGTGATACGCAGTATTTT. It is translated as CASSVGDTQYF.

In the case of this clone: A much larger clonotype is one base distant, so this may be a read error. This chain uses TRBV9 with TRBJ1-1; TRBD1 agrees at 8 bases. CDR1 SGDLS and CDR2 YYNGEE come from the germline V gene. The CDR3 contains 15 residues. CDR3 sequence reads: CASSVSGGGNAEAFF. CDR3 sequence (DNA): TGTGCCAGCAGCGTTTCAGGGGGCGGGAACGCTGAAGCTTTCTTT.

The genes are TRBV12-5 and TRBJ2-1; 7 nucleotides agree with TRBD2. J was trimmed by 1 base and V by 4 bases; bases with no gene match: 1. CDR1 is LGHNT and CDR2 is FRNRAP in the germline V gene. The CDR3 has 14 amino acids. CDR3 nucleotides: TGTGCTAGTGGTTCCGGGGGGTCCTACAATGAGCAGTTCTTC. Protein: CASGSGGSYNEQFF.

The DNA of the CDR3 is TGCAGCGTTAAAGGGACAGGCTACGAGCAGTACTTC. This sequence encodes CSVKGTGYEQYF. This rearrangement joins TRBV29-1 to TRBJ2-7; TRBD1 matches at 8 bases. The V gene's germline CDR1 is SQVTM and CDR2 ANQGSEA. The CDR3 loop spans 12 amino acids. V lost 5 bases to trimming and J lost 3 bases; unmatched junction nucleotides: 3.

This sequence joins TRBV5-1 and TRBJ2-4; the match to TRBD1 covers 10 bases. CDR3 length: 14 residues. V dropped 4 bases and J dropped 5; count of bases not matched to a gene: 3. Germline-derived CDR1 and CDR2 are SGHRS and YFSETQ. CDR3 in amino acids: CASSLGTGENIQYF. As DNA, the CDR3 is TGCGCCAGCAGCCTTGGGACAGGGGAAAACATTCAGTACTTC.

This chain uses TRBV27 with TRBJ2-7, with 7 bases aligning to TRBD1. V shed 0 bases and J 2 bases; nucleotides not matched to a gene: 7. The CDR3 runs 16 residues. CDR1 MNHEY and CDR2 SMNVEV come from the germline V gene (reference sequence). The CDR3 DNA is TGTGCCAGCAGTTTATCCCAGACAGGGTCTCCCTACGAGCAGTACTTC. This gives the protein CASSLSQTGSPYEQYF.

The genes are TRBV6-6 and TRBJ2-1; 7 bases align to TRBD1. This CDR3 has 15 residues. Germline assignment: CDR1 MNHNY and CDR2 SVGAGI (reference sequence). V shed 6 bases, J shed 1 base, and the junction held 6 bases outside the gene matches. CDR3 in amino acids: CASRRGGSSYNEQFF. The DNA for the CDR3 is TGTGCCAGCAGAAGAGGGGGCTCATCCTACAATGAGCAGTTCTTC.

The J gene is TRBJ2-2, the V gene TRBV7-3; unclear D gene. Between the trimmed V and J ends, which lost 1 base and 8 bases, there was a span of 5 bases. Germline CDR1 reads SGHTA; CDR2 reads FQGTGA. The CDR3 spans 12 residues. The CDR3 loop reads CASSLMGGELFF. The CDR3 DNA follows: TGTGCCAGCAGCTTAATGGGAGGGGAGCTGTTTTTT. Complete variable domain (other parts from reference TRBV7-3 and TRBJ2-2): GAGVSQTPSNKVTEKGKYVELRCDPISGHTALYWYRQSLGQGPEFLIYFQGTGAADDSGLPNDRFFAVRPEGSVSTLKIQRTERGDSAVYLCASSLMGGELFFGEGSRLTVL.

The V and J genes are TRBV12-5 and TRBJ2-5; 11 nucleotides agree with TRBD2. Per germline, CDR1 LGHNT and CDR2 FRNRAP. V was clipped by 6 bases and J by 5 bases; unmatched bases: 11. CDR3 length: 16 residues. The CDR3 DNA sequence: TGTGCTAGTGGAATACTAGCGGGAGTCTTCCCGGAGACCCAGTACTTC. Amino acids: CASGILAGVFPETQYF.

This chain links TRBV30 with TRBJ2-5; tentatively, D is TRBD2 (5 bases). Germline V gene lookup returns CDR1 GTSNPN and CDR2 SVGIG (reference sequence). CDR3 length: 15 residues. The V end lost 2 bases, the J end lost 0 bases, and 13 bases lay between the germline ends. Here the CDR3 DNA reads TGTGCCTGGAGTTCCGGACTCCCGTACCAAGAGACCCAGTACTTC. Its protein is CAWSSGLPYQETQYF.

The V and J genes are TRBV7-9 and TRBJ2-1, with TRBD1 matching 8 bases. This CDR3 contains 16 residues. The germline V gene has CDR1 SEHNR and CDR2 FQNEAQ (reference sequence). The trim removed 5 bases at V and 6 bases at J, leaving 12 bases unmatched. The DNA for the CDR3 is TGTGCCAGCAGCGCAACGACGGGACAGGTTTTCAATGAGCAGTTCTTC. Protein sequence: CASSATTGQVFNEQFF.

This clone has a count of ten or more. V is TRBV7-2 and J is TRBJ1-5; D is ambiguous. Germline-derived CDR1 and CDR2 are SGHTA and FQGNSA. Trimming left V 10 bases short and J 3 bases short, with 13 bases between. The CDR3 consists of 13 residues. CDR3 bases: TGTGCCACAGCCCCTGAGCCCAATCAGCCCCAGCATTTT. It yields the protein CATAPEPNQPQHF.

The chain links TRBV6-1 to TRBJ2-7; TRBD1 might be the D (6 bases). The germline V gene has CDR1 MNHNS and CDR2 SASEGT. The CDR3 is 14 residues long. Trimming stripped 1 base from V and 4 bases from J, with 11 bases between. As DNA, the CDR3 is TGTGCCAGCAGTGAAGGGACAGCCCGTTACGAGCAGTACTTC. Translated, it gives CASSEGTARYEQYF.